The clone carrying this T cell receptor beta chain has a handful of counts. No antigen is known for it. The data are from a study of blood T cells in healthy people across ages. V was pared by 3 bases and J by 0 bases, with 3 bases of the junction left unmatched. This CDR3 is built from 15 residues. CDR1 is LGHDT, CDR2 YNNKEL, per germline (reference sequence). Using a J-beta primer mix together with a sample-barcoded 5' primer, a second PCR was run for roughly 6 to 12 cycles. Using its own MiXCR run on the 5' RACE reads, TCRdb lists one record per CDR3 protein. Among some 1,500,000 distinct CDR3 sequences listed, approximately 43% were seen once. Findings and limits, study-wide: Significant beta diversity loss was already apparent by age approximately 38, declining roughly linearly. Using unsorted PBMCs precluded a conclusive naive versus antigen-experienced comparison.

The sequence came from a young woman in good health. The chain is built from TRBV3-1 and TRBJ2-3; 7 bases agree with TRBD2. Sequencing was done on a sample of blood. The chain's CDR3 is CASSHLRGSTDTQYF. DNA of the CDR3: TGTGCCAGCAGCCACCTGCGGGGGAGCACAGATACGCAGTATTTT.